Sequencing of this T cell receptor beta chain was carried out in a study of blood T cell repertoires in COVID-19. The overall study: COVID-19 samples from acute and convalescent phases originated in the United States, Italy and Spain. PBMCs, B-cell-depleted T cells, or T cells provided the cDNA or gDNA that made up the material.

Source study methods: Scientists estimated how many nucleated cells there were by amplifying reference gene primers. The repertoire was sequenced with immunoSEQ multiplex PCR; TCRdb's copy has only in-frame clones and lacks some. V and J calls and clone size are copied from that table; D and trimming were computed from the DNA. The sample carries 95,000 to 110,000 clones, more than 85% recorded once. The CDR3 contains 20 residues. V lost 2 bases and J lost 1; bases outside the gene matches: 15. CDR1 and CDR2 (germline): SGHRS, YFSETQ. The TCR comes from a human donor in a cohort sampled during active COVID-19. Input material: peripheral blood. The V and J genes are TRBV5-1 and TRBJ2-3; 11 bases line up with TRBD2. The CDR3 reads CASSLTPPSGGPSGTDTQYF. CDR3 bases: TGCGCCAGCAGCTTAACACCCCCTAGCGGGGGGCCATCGGGCACAGATACGCAGTATTTT.